A single sample is the source of the 21 T cell receptor beta chains below, sequenced in a study of blood T cells in healthy people across ages. A second about 7 to 12 cycle PCR used barcoded and J-beta primers. TCRdb fed the 5' RACE reads into MiXCR, producing one record per CDR3 protein. Of some 1.7 million distinct CDR3 sequences in the sample, roughly 30% were seen once. The sample taken for sequencing was blood. The receptors derive from a woman aged 25 to 39 in good health.

This clonotype was seen a few times. This sequence joins TRBV20-1 and TRBJ2-2; 10 positions agree with TRBD2. CDR3 length: 14 amino acids. CDR1 is DFQATT and CDR2 is SNEGSKA in the germline V gene (reference sequence). Germline trimming cut 6 bases from V and 3 bases from J; bases unmatched to any gene: 4. CDR3 sequence reads: CSATSGEYTGELFF. The DNA of the CDR3 is TGCAGTGCCACTAGCGGGGAGTACACCGGGGAGCTGTTTTTT.

The V call is TRBV20-1, the J call TRBJ2-5; 10 bases align to TRBD1. The last part of the DNA fits TRBJ2-7 better; the J call may be wrong. The CDR3 has 14 residues. CDR1 and CDR2 from the germline V gene are DFQATT and SNEGSKA (reference sequence). The CDR3 loop is CSARDGQGVYEQYF. The CDR3 nucleotides are TGCAGTGCTAGAGACGGACAGGGGGTTTACGAGCAGTACTTC.

This chain uses TRBV20-1 with TRBJ1-6; 7 bases align to TRBD1. The CDR3 consists of 16 residues. Germline CDR1 DFQATT, CDR2 SNEGSKA (reference sequence). After removal of 5 bases from V and 7 bases from J, the junction contained 14 bases not matched to a gene. The DNA of the CDR3 is TGCAGTGCTTGGCACGGACAGGAAACCTCAAATTCACCCCTCCACTTT. Protein product: CSAWHGQETSNSPLHF.

The rearrangement uses TRBV11-2 and TRBJ1-1; D possibly corresponds to TRBD1 (5 bases). In germline, CDR1 is SGHAT, CDR2 FQNNGV. The CDR3 runs 14 residues. V was trimmed by 4 bases and J by 0 bases, leaving 9 bases between them. CDR3: CASSWGRMNTEAFF. The CDR3 bases are TGTGCCAGCAGCTGGGGACGGATGAACACTGAAGCTTTCTTT.

The chain employs TRBV2 and TRBJ2-1; 10 nucleotides match TRBD2. CDR3 length: 14 residues. CDR1 is SNHLY, CDR2 FYNNEI, per germline. The J segment lost 13 bases and the V segment lost 6 bases, leaving 12 bases of the junction unmatched. The CDR3 nucleotides are TGTGCCAGCAGCCCCGGGGTAGCGGGGGGCCATCAGTTCTTC. It codes for CASSPGVAGGHQFF.

This clonotype turned up a few times. The chain carries TRBV29-1 and TRBJ2-3; 13 nucleotides line up with TRBD2. V shed 4 bases, J shed 3 bases, and the junction held 13 bases outside the gene matches. Germline V gene sequence: CDR1 SQVTM, CDR2 ANQGSEA. CDR3 length equals 18 residues. CDR3 in amino acids: CSVAGLAGRRTSTDTQYF. In nucleotides, the CDR3 is TGCAGCGTTGCGGGACTAGCGGGGAGGAGAACTAGTACAGATACGCAGTATTTT.

This clonotype was seen a handful of times. The chain is built from TRBV7-9 and TRBJ2-7, with D perhaps being TRBD1 or TRBD2 (6 bases each). This CDR3 has 16 amino acids. V lost 5 bases and J lost 1, with 18 bases in between. Germline V lookup: CDR1 SEHNR, CDR2 FQNEAQ (reference sequence). In DNA form, the CDR3 reads TGTGCCAGCAGCCCGCCGGGGGCGGGGACTTCCTACGAGCAGTACTTC. It is translated as CASSPPGAGTSYEQYF.

This clonotype was counted many times. The V gene is TRBV6-5, the J gene TRBJ2-7; D gene ambiguous. CDR1 MNHEY and CDR2 SVGAGI come from the germline V gene. This CDR3 is 15 amino acids long. Deletions cut 5 bases from V and 0 bases from J, with 14 bases between. For the CDR3, the DNA is TGTGCCAGCAGTATTGACTCCAACCCCTCCTACGAGCAGTACTTC. As protein: CASSIDSNPSYEQYF.

The rearrangement links TRBV7-3 to TRBJ2-1, with TRBD2 matching 7 bases. The CDR3 covers 16 residues. The V segment lost 2 bases and the J segment 4 bases; nucleotides outside the gene matches: 8. Per germline, CDR1 SGHTA and CDR2 FQGTGA. The CDR3 loop is CASSLGIAGLYNEQFF. In nucleotides, the CDR3 is TGTGCCAGCAGCTTAGGAATAGCGGGTCTGTACAATGAGCAGTTCTTC. The full variable domain, with the rest looked up from reference TRBV7-3 and TRBJ2-1, is GAGVSQTPSNKVTEKGKYVELRCDPISGHTALYWYRQSLGQGPEFLIYFQGTGAADDSGLPNDRFFAVRPEGSVSTLKIQRTERGDSAVYLCASSLGIAGLYNEQFFGPGTRLTVL.

This clonotype was counted ten times or more. The rearrangement joins TRBV6-6 to TRBJ2-7; D remains ambiguous. The germline V gene encodes CDR1 MNHNY and CDR2 SVGAGI (reference sequence). V lost 0 bases and J lost 0, with 12 bases in between. The CDR3 length is 16 residues. Here the CDR3 DNA reads TGTGCCAGCAGTTACTCGAGCGCAGCGAGCTCCTACGAGCAGTACTTC. Translated, it gives CASSYSSAASSYEQYF.

This clonotype was recorded a few times. V and J are TRBV20-1 and TRBJ2-5; D uncertain. CDR3 length equals 12 residues. Deletions cut 3 bases from V and 2 bases from J, with 7 bases between. Germline values: CDR1 DFQATT, CDR2 SNEGSKA (reference sequence). CDR3 residues: CSARKVQETQYF. In nucleotides, the CDR3 is TGCAGTGCTAGGAAAGTACAAGAGACCCAGTACTTC.

The J gene is TRBJ2-4, the V gene TRBV30; possibly TRBD1 or TRBD2 for D (5 bases each). The CDR3 spans 14 residues. Germline V gene sequence: CDR1 GTSNPN, CDR2 SVGIG (reference sequence). Between the trimmed V and J ends, which lost 0 bases and 13 bases, there was a span of 19 bases. The CDR3 region is CAWSVLHLRGEQYF. CDR3 in DNA: TGTGCCTGGAGTGTACTACACCTACGAGGGGAGCAGTACTTC.

This clonotype turned up a few times. This chain links TRBV5-4 with TRBJ2-3, with 8 bases lining up with TRBD2. This CDR3 has 18 residues. Trimming removed 0 bases from V and 1 base from J; junction bases left unmatched: 10. CDR1 is SGHNT and CDR2 is YYREEE in the germline V gene (reference sequence). The CDR3 bases are TGTGCCAGCAGCTTGGTGGCGGGGACTAGAATGGGCACAGATACGCAGTATTTT. It codes for CASSLVAGTRMGTDTQYF. Full variable domain (remainder filled in from reference TRBV5-4 and TRBJ2-3): ETGVTQSPTHLIKTRGQQVTLRCSSQSGHNTVSWYQQALGQGPQFIFQYYREEENGRGNFPPRFSGLQFPNYSSELNVNALELDDSALYLCASSLVAGTRMGTDTQYFGPGTRLTVL.

The chain employs TRBV2 and TRBJ2-2; D is unresolved. Looked up from germline, CDR1 is SNHLY and CDR2 is FYNNEI. There are 11 residues in the CDR3. V was clipped by 4 bases and J by 9 bases, with 6 bases between them. CDR3 coding DNA: TGTGCCAGCAGTGCGGAATGGGAGCTGTTTTTT. It translates to CASSAEWELFF.

This clonotype showed up just a few times. The CDR3 sequence: CSVLATVSYEQYF. DNA of the CDR3: TGCAGCGTGCTGGCGACGGTCTCCTACGAGCAGTACTTC. This chain uses TRBV29-1 with TRBJ2-7; the D is unclear. Between the trimmed V and J ends, which lost 6 bases and 0 bases, there was a span of 12 bases. The CDR3 length is 13 residues. Per germline, CDR1 SQVTM and CDR2 ANQGSEA.

This clonotype showed up just a few times. CDR3 residues: CASSTGTGALGYTF. The CDR3 nucleotides read TGTGCCAGCAGCACCGGGACAGGGGCTCTCGGCTACACCTTC. The chain uses TRBV3-1 and TRBJ1-2; 10 nucleotides match TRBD1. The CDR3 consists of 14 residues. The J segment lost 8 bases and the V segment lost 5 bases, leaving 8 bases of the junction unmatched. CDR1 and CDR2 from the germline V gene are LGHDT and YNNKEL (reference sequence).

A remark on this clonotype: At one end, the junction sequence differs from germline, possibly due to a read error. The chain uses TRBV6-2 or TRBV6-3 and TRBJ2-1; D possibly uses TRBD1 or TRBD2 (5 bases each). CDR3 size: 13 residues. Germline CDR1 and CDR2: MNHEY and SVGEGT. CDR3 DNA: TGCGCCAGCAGGGACCCCTCCTACAATGAGCAGTTCTTC. It encodes CASRDPSYNEQFF.

The chain has TRBV5-1 and TRBJ2-5, with TRBD2 identical over 12 bases. CDR1 and CDR2 (germline): SGHRS, YFSETQ. The CDR3 runs to 15 residues. V was pared by 5 bases and J by 5 bases, with 7 bases of the junction left unmatched. CDR3 loop: CASRPLAGGSETQYF. As DNA, the CDR3 is TGCGCCAGCAGGCCCCTAGCGGGGGGGAGCGAGACCCAGTACTTC.

This clonotype was counted only a few times. The chain carries TRBV4-1 and TRBJ2-7, with D perhaps matching TRBD2 (5 bases). Germline loops: CDR1 MGHRA, CDR2 YSYEKL. Trimming pared 1 base from V and 7 bases from J, leaving 11 bases between. This CDR3 spans 13 amino acids. The CDR3 DNA sequence: TGCGCCAGCAGCCAAGTTCCTTCGGGAGAGCAGTACTTC. Amino acids: CASSQVPSGEQYF.

This clonotype has at least ten counts. The chain uses TRBV7-8 and TRBJ1-4; D remains ambiguous. Germline V gives CDR1 SGHVS, CDR2 FQNEAQ. Trimming pared 5 bases from V and 13 bases from J, leaving 20 bases between. The CDR3 loop spans 14 amino acids. The CDR3, as DNA: TGTGCCAGCAGCCCTCCACAACCGGTAGAGTTACTGTTTTTT. It is translated as CASSPPQPVELLFF.

The chain couples TRBV7-2 to TRBJ2-1; 8 bases map to TRBD2. CDR1 is SGHTA and CDR2 is FQGNSA in the germline V gene. J lost 9 bases, V lost 4 bases, and 11 bases had no gene match. This CDR3 has 15 amino acids. CDR3 sequence: CASSSSGTSMGEQFF. Written as DNA, the CDR3 is TGTGCCAGCAGCTCCTCCGGGACTAGTATGGGTGAGCAGTTCTTC. The entire variable domain, with the rest obtained from reference TRBV7-2 and TRBJ2-1, is as follows: GAGVSQSPSNKVTEKGKDVELRCDPISGHTALYWYRQSLGQGLEFLIYFQGNSAPDKSGLPSDRFSAERTGGSVSTLTIQRTQQEDSAVYLCASSSSGTSMGEQFFGPGTRLTVL.